Each of the 14 T cell receptor beta chains below was sequenced from the same sample in a study of blood T cell repertoires in COVID-19. The protocol was immunoSEQ multiplex PCR, while the TCRdb copy is restricted to in-frame clones and leaves out a portion. In the table there are some 200,000 clones, 85% to 90% of which are singletons. Input material: peripheral blood. Receptors originate from an older man with acute or convalescent COVID-19.

The sample holds one count of this clone. This chain links TRBV9 with TRBJ1-2; D is perhaps TRBD1 (5 bases). The CDR3 covers 16 residues. The germline V gene has CDR1 SGDLS and CDR2 YYNGEE. V lost 5 bases to trimming and J lost 4 bases, with 21 bases between them. CDR3 in DNA: TGTGCCAGCAGAGCCCTTACGGGACTTAATTTCTATGGCTACACCTTC. Its protein is CASRALTGLNFYGYTF.

This clone was counted between two and nine times. V is TRBV6-1 and J is TRBJ1-2, with D possibly TRBD1 on 5 matching bases. Deletions cut 1 base from V and 6 bases from J, with 15 bases between. The CDR3 is made up of 15 amino acids. The germline V gene encodes CDR1 MNHNS and CDR2 SASEGT. CDR3 in DNA: TGTGCCAGCAGTGAAGGAGGTGGGGCTTGGGATGGCTACACCTTC. This translates into CASSEGGGAWDGYTF.

This clone was seen only a few times. The chain recombines TRBV19 with TRBJ2-3; 9 bases line up with TRBD1. V trimming: 3 bases; J trimming: 2 bases; junction bases outside the gene matches: 6. Germline-derived CDR1 and CDR2 are LNHDA and SQIVND (reference sequence). The CDR3 extends over 16 amino acids. DNA of the CDR3: TGTGCCAGTAGTATCGGGGGACAGGGTGCCACAGATACGCAGTATTTT. Its translation: CASSIGGQGATDTQYF.

The V gene is TRBV30, the J gene TRBJ1-6; maybe TRBD1 (6 bases). Trimming took 4 bases from V and 6 from J, leaving 10 bases between them. The CDR3 covers 13 residues. Germline assignment: CDR1 GTSNPN and CDR2 SVGIG (reference sequence). The CDR3 bases are TGTGCCTGGATGACAGGCTTTAATTCACCCCTCCACTTT. Translated, it gives CAWMTGFNSPLHF.

CDR3 DNA: TGTGCCAGCAGTTCGGCCGGGACTAGCTCACCCTACGAGCAGTACTTC. This codes for CASSSAGTSSPYEQYF. The rearrangement links TRBV28 to TRBJ2-7, with TRBD2 matching 9 bases. Germline lookup yields CDR1 MDHEN and CDR2 SYDVKM. Trimming removed 4 bases from V and 2 bases from J; junction bases left unmatched: 9. The CDR3 sequence is 16 residues long. The full variable domain, rest sourced from reference TRBV28 and TRBJ2-7, is DVKVTQSSRYLVKRTGEKVFLECVQDMDHENMFWYRQDPGLGLRLIYFSYDVKMKEKGDIPEGYSVSREKKERFSLILESASTNQTSMYLCASSSAGTSSPYEQYFGPGTRLTVT.

This clone was observed a handful of times. The V call is TRBV30, the J call TRBJ2-7; weak D call: TRBD2 (6 bases). Per germline, CDR1 GTSNPN and CDR2 SVGIG (reference sequence). This CDR3 is 16 amino acids long. V gave up 4 bases and J gave up 0 bases, with 19 bases separating them. The CDR3, as DNA: TGTGCCTGGATGGCGGGGTTTCGGGGATACTCCTACGAGCAGTACTTC. Amino acid sequence: CAWMAGFRGYSYEQYF.

The chain is built from TRBV10-1 and TRBJ2-5; 16 bases fit TRBD2. CDR3 length equals 17 residues. V trimming: 4 bases; J trimming: 0 bases; junction bases outside the gene matches: 2. Germline-derived CDR1 and CDR2 are WNHNN and SYGVQD (reference sequence). For the CDR3, the DNA is TGCGCCAGCAGTGCGGGACTAGCGGGGGGGTACCAAGAGACCCAGTACTTC. Encoded protein: CASSAGLAGGYQETQYF.

This chain connects TRBV9 to TRBJ1-4; D may be TRBD1 (6 bases). CDR1 is SGDLS and CDR2 is YYNGEE in the germline V gene. The ends were cut back, 0 bases at V and 3 bases at J, with 9 bases in the middle. This CDR3 spans 15 amino acids. CDR3 sequence (DNA): TGTGCCAGCAGCGTAGCTGGGGGCTCTAATGAAAAACTGTTTTTT. Its translation is CASSVAGGSNEKLFF.

The gene calls are TRBV29-1 and TRBJ2-7; the match to TRBD2 covers 8 bases. Looked up from germline, CDR1 is SQVTM and CDR2 is ANQGSEA. The CDR3 totals 13 residues. With V trimmed by 7 bases and J by 3 bases, 8 bases remained unmatched. The DNA for the CDR3 is TGCAGCGCCGAGACTAGCGCAGACTACGAGCAGTACTTC. Translation gives CSAETSADYEQYF.

This clone was counted a single time. The V call is TRBV18, the J call TRBJ2-3, with 10 bases lining up with TRBD2. This CDR3 contains 15 residues. The germline V gene has CDR1 KGHSH and CDR2 LQKENI. Germline trimming cut 3 bases from V and 7 bases from J; bases unmatched to any gene: 7. Here the CDR3 reads CASSPGTSEANTQYF. In DNA, the CDR3 is TGTGCCAGCTCACCGGGGACTAGCGAGGCAAATACGCAGTATTTT.

The chain has TRBV9 and TRBJ2-3, with TRBD1 identical over 9 bases. V trimming: 4 bases; J trimming: 1 base; junction bases outside the gene matches: 7. The length of the CDR3 is 16 residues. The V gene's germline CDR1 is SGDLS and CDR2 YYNGEE. The CDR3 sequence: CASSPFTGGGTDTQYF. The DNA for the CDR3 is TGTGCCAGCAGCCCTTTTACAGGGGGCGGCACAGATACGCAGTATTTT. Full variable domain (rest looked up from reference TRBV9 and TRBJ2-3): DSGVTQTPKHLITATGQRVTLRCSPRSGDLSVYWYQQSLDQGLQFLIQYYNGEERAKGNILERFSAQQFPDLHSELNLSSLELGDSALYFCASSPFTGGGTDTQYFGPGTRLTVL.

This clone was detected only once. V usage is TRBV5-6 and J usage is TRBJ1-4; possible D gene TRBD1, 5 bases. The germline CDR1 and CDR2 sequences are SGHDT and YYEEEE. V gave up 4 bases and J gave up 8 bases, with 9 bases separating them. The CDR3 extends over 12 amino acids. CDR3 region: CASSRGGEKLFF. The CDR3 DNA reads as TGTGCCAGCAGCAGGGGTGGGGAAAAACTGTTTTTT.

This clone was observed a single time. The rearrangement uses TRBV6-5 and TRBJ2-3; 11 nucleotides match TRBD2. The germline CDR1 and CDR2 sequences are MNHEY and SVGAGI. CDR3 length: 13 amino acids. J was trimmed by 5 bases and V by 6 bases; bases with no gene match: 1. CDR3 residues: CASRLAGVDTQYF. CDR3 coding DNA: TGTGCCAGCAGACTAGCGGGAGTAGATACGCAGTATTTT.

The chain carries TRBV7-9 and TRBJ1-1, with TRBD1 as a possible D gene (5 bases). Germline loops: CDR1 SEHNR, CDR2 FQNEAQ (reference sequence). The CDR3 spans 14 residues. Trimming took 5 bases from V and 3 from J, leaving 13 bases between them. CDR3: CASSQRRGDTEAFF. In DNA form, the CDR3 reads TGTGCCAGCAGCCAGCGACGGGGGGACACTGAAGCTTTCTTT. Full variable domain (rest looked up from reference TRBV7-9 and TRBJ1-1): DTGVSQNPRHKITKRGQNVTFRCDPISEHNRLYWYRQTLGQGPEFLTYFQNEAQLEKSRLLSDRFSAERPKGSFSTLEIQRTEQGDSAMYLCASSQRRGDTEAFFGQGTRLTVV.